A single sample is the source of the 25 T cell receptor beta chains below, sequenced in a study of T cells in Graves' hyperthyroidism and ophthalmopathy. Using RNA transcripts as the source, TCR beta CDR3 regions were amplified. An initial round of RT-PCR targeting the TCR CDR3 relied on the HTBI primer set. TCRdb analysed the multiplex PCR reads with MiXCR anew, one entry per CDR3 protein. Of more than 500,000 distinct CDR3 sequences listed, around 15% are singletons. Sequenced sample: blood. These receptors all come from a woman in her thirties with Graves' ophthalmopathy.

This clonotype was detected only a few times. The chain has TRBV6-5 and TRBJ2-6; D call uncertain. The CDR3 is made up of 16 amino acids. Deletions cut 0 bases from V and 0 bases from J, with 6 bases between. Germline V CDR1 and CDR2: MNHEY, SVGAGI. CDR3: CASSYSQLSGANVLTF. CDR3 DNA: TGTGCCAGCAGTTACTCGCAACTCTCTGGGGCCAACGTCCTGACTTTC.

V usage is TRBV7-2 and J usage is TRBJ1-5; no clear D gene. The germline V gene has CDR1 SGHTA and CDR2 FQGNSA. This CDR3 comprises 15 residues. Trimming left V 1 base short and J 8 bases short, with 15 bases between. The CDR3 DNA is TGTGCCAGCAGCTTAGAGGTGAGGGTTTCGGAGCCCCAGCATTTT. Protein sequence: CASSLEVRVSEPQHF.

This clonotype was recorded many times. The chain joins TRBV18 to TRBJ1-1; D is uncertain. Trimming stripped 5 bases from V and 0 bases from J, with 7 bases between. Looked up from germline, CDR1 is KGHSH and CDR2 is LQKENI. CDR3 length: 13 residues. CDR3 nucleotides: TGTGCCAGCTCATCGTCAATGAACACTGAAGCTTTCTTT. Amino acid sequence: CASSSSMNTEAFF.

The chain combines TRBV7-9 with TRBJ2-6; D may be TRBD1 (6 bases). The CDR3 totals 16 residues. Trimming shortened V by 5 bases and J by 1 base, and 12 bases separated the two germline ends. CDR1 is SEHNR, CDR2 FQNEAQ, per germline (reference sequence). CDR3 nucleotides: TGTGCCAGCAGCCGCTTTACAGGGTCTGGGGCCAACGTCCTGACTTTC. Its translation: CASSRFTGSGANVLTF.

The rearrangement uses TRBV9 and TRBJ1-4, with 9 bases matching TRBD1. The V and J ends lost 3 bases and 6 bases, in that order; junction bases with no gene match: 6. CDR1 is SGDLS, CDR2 YYNGEE, per germline. The CDR3 has 15 residues. The CDR3 is CASSGGGTGHEKLFF. The CDR3 DNA follows: TGTGCCAGCAGCGGCGGCGGGACAGGGCATGAAAAACTGTTTTTT.

This clonotype was found many times. This chain links TRBV20-1 with TRBJ2-5, with TRBD1 as a possible D gene (5 bases). V shed 3 bases and J shed 1 base, with 6 bases lying between them. Germline CDR1 reads DFQATT; CDR2 reads SNEGSKA (reference sequence). This CDR3 region has 12 residues. The chain's CDR3 is CSASTGQETQYF. In DNA form, the CDR3 reads TGCAGTGCTAGCACAGGCCAAGAGACCCAGTACTTC.

The sample holds many counts of this clonotype. The rearrangement joins TRBV28 to TRBJ2-7; 8 nucleotides line up with TRBD2. The CDR3 contains 14 residues. The ends lost 6 bases at V and 2 bases at J; junction bases unmatched: 6. Per the germline V gene, CDR1 is MDHEN and CDR2 is SYDVKM. CDR3 amino acids: CASRRPGLAYEQYF. The DNA for the CDR3 is TGTGCCAGCAGGCGACCGGGACTAGCCTACGAGCAGTACTTC.

This clonotype was observed at least ten times. The V gene is TRBV30, the J gene TRBJ1-1; D gene ambiguous. The CDR3 runs 12 residues. Trimming left V 1 base short and J 4 bases short, with 7 bases between. Germline lookup yields CDR1 GTSNPN and CDR2 SVGIG (reference sequence). For the CDR3, the DNA is TGTGCCTGGAGTGGGACCCCCACTGAAGCTTTCTTT. This sequence encodes CAWSGTPTEAFF.

With respect to this clonotype: A junction end diverges from the germline sequence, so it may reflect a read error. This rearrangement joins TRBV20-1 to TRBJ2-1, with 10 nucleotides matching TRBD2. CDR1 and CDR2 from the germline V gene are DFQATT and SNEGSKA (reference sequence). The CDR3 runs to 15 residues. CDR3 DNA: TGCAGTGCTAGAGTTAGCGGGAGGTCCTACAATAAGCAGTTCTTC. Its protein product is CSARVSGRSYNKQFF.

This clonotype was seen at least ten times. This chain connects TRBV30 to TRBJ1-4; 9 bases map to TRBD1. The length of the CDR3 is 15 residues. With 1 base clipped from V and 0 bases from J, the junction kept 0 bases outside the gene matches. CDR1 and CDR2 (germline): GTSNPN, SVGIG (reference sequence). CDR3 sequence reads: CAWSGQGATNEKLFF. Here the CDR3 DNA reads TGTGCCTGGAGTGGACAGGGGGCAACTAATGAAAAACTGTTTTTT.

This clonotype was seen repeatedly, ten times or more. The rearrangement links TRBV11-2 to TRBJ1-4; 7 nucleotides align to TRBD1. Germline V gene data show CDR1 as SGHAT and CDR2 as FQNNGV. CDR3 length: 15 amino acids. Losses at the gene ends were 5 bases for V and 7 bases for J; bases not matched to a gene: 10. This CDR3 is CASSQMTGSGEKLFF. As DNA, the CDR3 is TGTGCCAGCAGCCAAATGACAGGGTCGGGTGAAAAACTGTTTTTT.

This clonotype was counted ten times or more. The chain recombines TRBV2 with TRBJ2-1; no reliable D call. V lost 1 base and J 4 bases, leaving 8 bases between the germline ends. The CDR3 runs 14 residues. Per germline, CDR1 SNHLY and CDR2 FYNNEI. This CDR3 is CASSEGAGYNEQFF. The CDR3, as DNA: TGTGCCAGCAGTGAAGGAGCTGGGTACAATGAGCAGTTCTTC. The entire variable domain, with the rest obtained from reference TRBV2 and TRBJ2-1, is as follows: EPEVTQTPSHQVTQMGQEVILRCVPISNHLYFYWYRQILGQKVEFLVSFYNNEISEKSEIFDDQFSVERPDGSNFTLKIRSTKLEDSAMYFCASSEGAGYNEQFFGPGTRLTVL.

This clonotype was seen ten or more times. The V and J genes are TRBV20-1 and TRBJ1-1, with D maybe TRBD1 (5 bases). Looked up from germline, CDR1 is DFQATT and CDR2 is SNEGSKA (reference sequence). V dropped 6 bases and J dropped 0 bases, with 11 bases sitting between them. The CDR3 is made up of 13 amino acids. CDR3 residues: CSAPGGVNTEAFF. The CDR3 coding sequence is TGCAGTGCCCCGGGGGGGGTGAACACTGAAGCTTTCTTT.

This clonotype has at least ten counts. The chain has TRBV18 and TRBJ1-2, with TRBD1 matching over 8 bases. Germline CDR1 is KGHSH and CDR2 is LQKENI. This CDR3 has 13 residues. Germline trimming cut 4 bases from V and 8 bases from J; bases unmatched to any gene: 6. CDR3 sequence (DNA): TGTGCCAGCTCACGACAGACAGGGGACGGCTACACCTTC. Its protein is CASSRQTGDGYTF.

The V and J genes are TRBV9 and TRBJ2-7, with D unclear. The germline CDR1 and CDR2 sequences are SGDLS and YYNGEE. V was pared by 0 bases and J by 6 bases, with 10 bases between. This CDR3 is built from 13 residues. The CDR3 sequence is CASSVVGLGEQYF. CDR3 DNA sequence: TGTGCCAGCAGCGTAGTGGGTCTCGGCGAGCAGTACTTC. Together with reference TRBV9 and TRBJ2-7, the CDR3 gives the full variable domain: DSGVTQTPKHLITATGQRVTLRCSPRSGDLSVYWYQQSLDQGLQFLIQYYNGEERAKGNILERFSAQQFPDLHSELNLSSLELGDSALYFCASSVVGLGEQYFGPGTRLTVT.

This clonotype has a handful of counts. This chain joins TRBV3-1 and TRBJ2-7; D might be TRBD1 (6 bases). The CDR3 has 15 amino acids. The V end was cut by 0 bases, the J end by 5 bases, with 14 bases between. Germline CDR1 and CDR2: LGHDT and YNNKEL (reference sequence). DNA of the CDR3: TGTGCCAGCAGCCAAGACTGGGGGCGGATTCACGAGCAGTACTTC. Protein sequence: CASSQDWGRIHEQYF.

CDR3 sequence (DNA): TGTGCCAGTAGTATAGTTGGGGGCAATCAGCCCCAGCATTTT. This codes for CASSIVGGNQPQHF. The chain uses TRBV19 and TRBJ1-5; D not certain. CDR1 is LNHDA and CDR2 is SQIVND in the germline V gene (reference sequence). This CDR3 has 14 amino acids. The V end was cut by 1 base, the J end by 2 bases, with 6 bases between.

This clonotype was observed a few times. The chain combines TRBV28 with TRBJ1-2; D perhaps matches TRBD1 (5 bases). This CDR3 has 13 residues. Per the germline V gene, CDR1 is MDHEN and CDR2 is SYDVKM. V was pared by 3 bases and J by 9 bases, with 14 bases between. CDR3 loop: CASSLELTERYTF. CDR3 DNA sequence: TGTGCCAGCAGTTTGGAGTTGACAGAGCGCTACACCTTC.

At least ten counts were recorded for this clonotype. The V call is TRBV6-2 or TRBV6-3, the J call TRBJ1-5; TRBD1 matches at 7 bases. This CDR3 is 15 amino acids long. V lost 2 bases, J lost 2 bases, and 3 bases stayed unmatched. Germline V gene lookup returns CDR1 MNHEY and CDR2 SVGEGT. Here the CDR3 reads CASSYRGQGNQPQHF. The CDR3 DNA follows: TGTGCCAGCAGTTACCGAGGACAGGGCAATCAGCCCCAGCATTTT.

This clonotype was seen ten or more times. The rearrangement links TRBV28 to TRBJ1-3; 7 nucleotides line up with TRBD1. CDR3 length equals 17 residues. The junction had 8 bases not matched to a gene; V was cut back by 3 bases and J by 0 bases. From germline, CDR1 is MDHEN and CDR2 SYDVKM. CDR3 sequence reads: CASSLSQGHSSGNTIYF. CDR3 sequence (DNA): TGTGCCAGCAGTTTGTCACAGGGGCATAGCTCTGGAAACACCATATATTTT. The variable domain in full, with the rest retrieved from reference TRBV28 and TRBJ1-3, is DVKVTQSSRYLVKRTGEKVFLECVQDMDHENMFWYRQDPGLGLRLIYFSYDVKMKEKGDIPEGYSVSREKKERFSLILESASTNQTSMYLCASSLSQGHSSGNTIYFGEGSWLTVV.

The genes are TRBV3-1 and TRBJ2-1; D possibly uses TRBD1 or TRBD2 (5 bases each). V shed 0 bases and J shed 2 bases, with 5 bases lying between them. The germline gives CDR1 LGHDT, CDR2 YNNKEL (reference sequence). The CDR3 has 14 residues. This CDR3 is CASSQEGAYNEQFF. The CDR3, as DNA: TGTGCCAGCAGCCAAGAGGGGGCCTACAATGAGCAGTTCTTC.

This clonotype has at least ten counts. This sequence joins TRBV28 and TRBJ2-3, with D possibly TRBD1 on 5 matching bases. The CDR3 is 16 amino acids. Per germline, CDR1 MDHEN and CDR2 SYDVKM. V was pared by 4 bases and J by 2 bases, with 16 bases between. CDR3 in DNA: TGTGCCAGCAGTTCGCGACAGAGGCTTAACACAGATACGCAGTATTTT. This codes for CASSSRQRLNTDTQYF.

There are many counts of this clonotype. The rearrangement links TRBV7-3 to TRBJ2-3; D possibly corresponds to TRBD2 (5 bases). V was shortened by 5 bases and J by 4 bases, with 13 bases between the two germline ends. Germline V CDR1 and CDR2: SGHTA, FQGTGA. This CDR3 has 14 amino acids. The CDR3 sequence: CASSPGVASDTQYF. DNA of the CDR3: TGTGCCAGCAGCCCCGGGGTAGCCTCAGATACGCAGTATTTT. Using reference TRBV7-3 and TRBJ2-3 for the parts outside the CDR3, the full variable domain is GAGVSQTPSNKVTEKGKYVELRCDPISGHTALYWYRQSLGQGPEFLIYFQGTGAADDSGLPNDRFFAVRPEGSVSTLKIQRTERGDSAVYLCASSPGVASDTQYFGPGTRLTVL.

Only a few counts were recorded for this clonotype. The V gene is TRBV29-1, the J gene TRBJ2-7, with 9 bases identical to TRBD1. The CDR3 totals 12 residues. Trimming took 6 bases from V and 5 from J; bases not matched to a gene: 5. Per germline, CDR1 SQVTM and CDR2 ANQGSEA. This CDR3 reads CSVSTGGDEQYF. CDR3 sequence (DNA): TGCAGCGTGTCGACAGGGGGGGACGAGCAGTACTTC.

The rearrangement joins TRBV19 to TRBJ2-1, with 8 positions matching TRBD2. V was clipped by 3 bases and J by 9 bases; unmatched bases: 13. The CDR3 is 16 residues long. The V gene's germline CDR1 is LNHDA and CDR2 SQIVND (reference sequence). CDR3 region: CASSIQTGLAISEQFF. In DNA form, the CDR3 reads TGTGCCAGTAGTATTCAGACTGGACTAGCTATATCTGAGCAGTTCTTC.